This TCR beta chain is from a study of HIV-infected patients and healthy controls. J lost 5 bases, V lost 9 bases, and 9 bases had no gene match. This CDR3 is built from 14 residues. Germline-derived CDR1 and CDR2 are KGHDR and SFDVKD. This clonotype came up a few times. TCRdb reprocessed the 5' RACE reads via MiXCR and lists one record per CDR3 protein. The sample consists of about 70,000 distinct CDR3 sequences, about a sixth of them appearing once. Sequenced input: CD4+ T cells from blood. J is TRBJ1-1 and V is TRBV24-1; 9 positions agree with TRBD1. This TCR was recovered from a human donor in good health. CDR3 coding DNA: TGTGCCACCCAGACAGGGGGAGTGGGTACTGAAGCTTTCTTT. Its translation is CATQTGGVGTEAFF.